The 2 T cell receptor beta chains below all came from one sample that was sequenced in a study of regulatory T cells in long-lasting Graves disease. Time point defined: newly diagnosed GD, antithyroid drugs for less than 3 months. Scientists built the TCR library using RNA that was extracted from PBMCs. CDR3 regions were amplified by Arm-PCR using iRepertoire HTBI primers to build TCR beta libraries. TCRdb used MiXCR to reprocess the multiplex PCR reads, holding one entry per CDR3 protein. In the table there are about 560,000 distinct CDR3 sequences, more than 15% of which are singletons. This sample was also put to use in a study of T cells in Graves' hyperthyroidism and ophthalmopathy.

The sample consisted of peripheral blood mononuclear cells (PBMCs), taken at new diagnosis, from a patient treated with antithyroid drugs. The receptor set was obtained from a man aged 18 to 35 with Graves disease.

The rearrangement joins TRBV20-1 to TRBJ1-2; no reliable D call. The CDR3 extends over 16 amino acids. Trimming removed 0 bases at V and 7 bases at J, with 21 bases between. Per the germline V gene, CDR1 is DFQATT and CDR2 is SNEGSKA (reference sequence). The CDR3 DNA sequence: TGCAGTGCTAGAGATCATACAGACTGGTATCACAGTGGCTACACCTTC. Its protein product is CSARDHTDWYHSGYTF.

V and J are TRBV24-1 and TRBJ1-5; 9 bases line up with TRBD1. The germline CDR1 and CDR2 sequences are KGHDR and SFDVKD. The CDR3 has 17 residues. With 7 bases clipped from V and 3 bases from J, the junction kept 12 bases outside the gene matches. CDR3 bases: TGTGCCACCAGCACCTCTAGCGGGACAGGGAACAATCAGCCCCAGCATTTT. Translating it yields CATSTSSGTGNNQPQHF.